Listed here are 19 T cell receptor beta chains from one sample, sequenced in a study of response to subunit inactivated influenza vaccine. TCRdb reprocessed the RT-PCR reads via MiXCR and lists one record per CDR3 protein. Among around 530,000 distinct CDR3 sequences listed, about 10% were seen once. Material: PBMCs from blood, obtained on the day of vaccination. These receptors all come from a man in his fifties or sixties who received an inactivated influenza vaccine.

This chain uses TRBV20-1 with TRBJ1-5; D remains ambiguous. Trimming shortened V by 0 bases and J by 7 bases, and 10 bases separated the two germline ends. The germline gives CDR1 DFQATT, CDR2 SNEGSKA (reference sequence). CDR3 length: 13 amino acids. CDR3 in amino acids: CSARETSRQPQHF. In DNA, the CDR3 is TGCAGTGCTAGAGAAACAAGCAGACAGCCCCAGCATTTT.

Note on this clonotype: A much larger clone lies a single base off, so this may be a read error. The chain has TRBV11-2 and TRBJ2-7; D may correspond to TRBD1 or TRBD2 (5 bases each). Germline V gene sequence: CDR1 SGHAT, CDR2 FQNNGV. The CDR3 loop spans 18 amino acids. The DNA of the CDR3 is TGTACCAGCAGGGCTTCCTGGGGGTCCGGGCTTCGACCCTACGAGCAGTACTTC. Amino acid sequence: CTSRASWGSGLRPYEQYF. The variable domain in full, with the rest retrieved from reference TRBV11-2 and TRBJ2-7, is EAGVAQSPRYKIIEKRQSVAFWCNPISGHATLYWYQQILGQGPKLLIQFQNNGVVDDSQLPKDRFSAERLKGVDSTLKIQPAKLEDSAVYLCTSRASWGSGLRPYEQYFGPGTRLTVT.

This clonotype was recorded at least ten times. The chain links TRBV20-1 to TRBJ1-1; D might be TRBD1 (5 bases). The CDR3 is 12 amino acids. The germline V gene has CDR1 DFQATT and CDR2 SNEGSKA (reference sequence). V lost 8 bases, J lost 7 bases, and 17 bases lay in between. CDR3 sequence: CSPGPLRGEAFF. The CDR3 DNA follows: TGCAGTCCGGGACCGTTAAGAGGTGAAGCTTTCTTT.

The sample holds a few counts of this clonotype. The rearrangement uses TRBV12-3 or TRBV12-4 and TRBJ1-1, with 7 bases identical to TRBD1. With 7 bases clipped from V and 4 bases from J, the junction kept 9 bases outside the gene matches. The CDR3 is made up of 14 amino acids. Written as DNA, the CDR3 is TGTGCCAGCATGAGGGACAGTCTCGGCACTGAAGCTTTCTTT. Translation gives CASMRDSLGTEAFF.

A note on this clonotype: A single base separates this from a much larger clone, so it may be a read error. The chain couples TRBV4-2 to TRBJ1-1; 11 nucleotides align to TRBD1. This CDR3 region has 16 residues. J was trimmed by 6 bases and V by 7 bases; bases with no gene match: 13. Germline CDR1 reads LGHNA; CDR2 reads YNFKEQ. CDR3 residues: CASTPSSGQGVAEAFF. The CDR3 nucleotides read TGTGCCAGCACCCCCTCCTCGGGACAGGGGGTCGCTGAAGCTTTCTTT.

This clonotype was picked up many times. The chain combines TRBV5-1 with TRBJ1-4; D is possibly TRBD1 (6 bases). This CDR3 has 15 residues. V lost 0 bases to trimming and J lost 8 bases, with 14 bases between them. CDR1 is SGHRS, CDR2 YFSETQ, per germline. The chain's CDR3 is CASSLEGHGSEKLFF. The CDR3 region has the DNA TGCGCCAGCAGCTTGGAGGGACACGGGTCGGAAAAACTGTTTTTT. The variable domain in full, with the rest retrieved from reference TRBV5-1 and TRBJ1-4, is KAGVTQTPRYLIKTRGQQVTLSCSPISGHRSVSWYQQTPGQGLQFLFEYFSETQRNKGNFPGRFSGRQFSNSRSEMNVSTLELGDSALYLCASSLEGHGSEKLFFGSGTQLSVL.

This chain links TRBV10-3 with TRBJ2-2; the D gene is possibly TRBD2 (5 bases). With 4 bases removed from V and 2 bases from J, the gap between germline ends came to 8 bases. The CDR3 runs to 14 residues. Germline CDR1 is ENHRY and CDR2 is SYGVKD. The chain's CDR3 is CAISAGSNTGELFF. CDR3 in DNA: TGTGCCATCAGTGCGGGGTCTAACACCGGGGAGCTGTTTTTT.

This clonotype was counted many times. This chain links TRBV20-1 with TRBJ2-7, with D perhaps matching TRBD1 or TRBD2 (5 bases each). The CDR3 is 14 amino acids. Looked up from germline, CDR1 is DFQATT and CDR2 is SNEGSKA (reference sequence). V was shortened by 0 bases and J by 8 bases, with 17 bases between the two germline ends. The CDR3 spells CSARDQTGPGQQYF. In DNA form, the CDR3 reads TGCAGTGCTAGAGACCAGACGGGGCCCGGGCAGCAGTACTTC.

This chain uses TRBV10-3 with TRBJ2-2; D is uncertain. From germline, CDR1 is ENHRY and CDR2 SYGVKD. CDR3 length: 15 amino acids. V was clipped by 2 bases and J by 5 bases, with 12 bases between them. The CDR3 reads CAISERFVPTGELFF. The CDR3 DNA reads as TGTGCCATCAGTGAGCGCTTCGTACCTACCGGGGAGCTGTTTTTT.

This clonotype was counted many times. V gene TRBV29-1 combines with J gene TRBJ2-5; D possibly corresponds to TRBD1 (6 bases). The germline gives CDR1 SQVTM, CDR2 ANQGSEA. This CDR3 comprises 13 residues. V dropped 3 bases and J dropped 5 bases, with 13 bases sitting between them. This chain's CDR3 is CSVDEWGRETQYF. The CDR3 DNA reads as TGCAGCGTTGATGAATGGGGGCGCGAGACCCAGTACTTC.

The rearrangement uses TRBV20-1 and TRBJ2-7; 13 positions match TRBD2. V trimming: 6 bases; J trimming: 4 bases; junction bases outside the gene matches: 12. Germline V CDR1 and CDR2: DFQATT, SNEGSKA (reference sequence). This CDR3 has 16 residues. This chain's CDR3 is CSAHGGLAGVEYEQYF. For the CDR3, the DNA is TGCAGTGCCCACGGCGGACTAGCGGGAGTAGAATACGAGCAGTACTTC.

In its sample, this clonotype was seen a few times. The chain joins TRBV20-1 to TRBJ2-3; D not resolved. The CDR3 has 12 amino acids. The V and J ends lost 8 bases and 2 bases respectively, with 11 bases between them. The germline V gene encodes CDR1 DFQATT and CDR2 SNEGSKA (reference sequence). Here the CDR3 DNA reads TGCAGTTCCGGAGCAGACACAGATACGCAGTATTTT. Its protein product is CSSGADTDTQYF.

This clonotype showed up many times. The rearrangement links TRBV7-8 to TRBJ1-5; D not resolved. The length of the CDR3 is 13 residues. Trimming left V 1 base short and J 7 bases short, with 8 bases between. Looked up from germline, CDR1 is SGHVS and CDR2 is FQNEAQ. This CDR3 is CASSLELPQPQHF. CDR3 DNA sequence: TGTGCCAGCAGCTTAGAGTTGCCACAGCCCCAGCATTTT.

This clonotype was detected only a few times. This rearrangement joins TRBV7-6 to TRBJ2-2, with D perhaps matching TRBD1 or TRBD2 (6 bases each). CDR1 is SGHVS, CDR2 FNYEAQ, per germline. CDR3 length: 17 residues. Trimming took 0 bases from V and 0 from J, leaving 11 bases between them. The CDR3 sequence: CASSLAGGPTNTGELFF. As DNA, the CDR3 is TGTGCCAGCAGCTTAGCTGGGGGGCCCACGAACACCGGGGAGCTGTTTTTT. Complete variable domain (other parts from reference TRBV7-6 and TRBJ2-2): GAGVSQSPRYKVTKRGQDVALRCDPISGHVSLYWYRQALGQGPEFLTYFNYEAQQDKSGLPNDRFSAERPEGSISTLTIQRTEQRDSAMYRCASSLAGGPTNTGELFFGEGSRLTVL.

The V gene is TRBV12-3 or TRBV12-4, the J gene TRBJ1-2; D gene unclear. The germline V and J ends were trimmed by 2 bases and 3 bases, with 13 bases remaining between them. This CDR3 has 15 residues. This CDR3 is CASSLSRRAYYGYTF. CDR3 DNA: TGTGCCAGCAGTTTATCCCGGAGAGCTTACTATGGCTACACCTTC.

V usage is TRBV12-3 or TRBV12-4 and J usage is TRBJ1-4, with 12 bases matching TRBD1. The CDR3 has 17 amino acids. The junction had 3 bases not matched to a gene; V was cut back by 2 bases and J by 2 bases. The DNA of the CDR3 is TGTGCCAGCAGTTTATACGGGACAGGGGGCACTAATGAAAAACTGTTTTTT. Translated: CASSLYGTGGTNEKLFF.

This clonotype was detected many times. The chain links TRBV12-3 or TRBV12-4 to TRBJ2-5; D is possibly TRBD1 (6 bases). The germline V and J ends were trimmed by 4 bases and 4 bases, with 10 bases remaining between them. The CDR3 length is 13 residues. The CDR3 DNA reads as TGTGCCAGCAGTTCGAACAGGGTAGAGACCCAGTACTTC. Translating it yields CASSSNRVETQYF.

The rearrangement links TRBV24-1 to TRBJ2-2, with D possibly matching TRBD1 (6 bases). The ends were cut back, 9 bases at V and 1 base at J, with 14 bases in the middle. Per the germline V gene, CDR1 is KGHDR and CDR2 is SFDVKD. CDR3 length equals 15 residues. CDR3 sequence (DNA): TGTGCCACCTCCGCCGGGACAAAGAACACCGGGGAGCTGTTTTTT. Protein sequence: CATSAGTKNTGELFF.

The chain uses TRBV7-2 and TRBJ2-1; D might be TRBD2 (6 bases). Germline V gene sequence: CDR1 SGHTA, CDR2 FQGNSA. Trimming stripped 4 bases from V and 2 bases from J, with 9 bases between. CDR3 length: 14 amino acids. The DNA for the CDR3 is TGTGCCAGCAGCTGGACTAAGGCCTACAATGAGCAGTTCTTC. Protein product: CASSWTKAYNEQFF.